This T cell receptor beta chain is drawn from a study of CD8+ T cells in alopecia areata. The wider study: The drug, oral tofacitinib, was given to treated patients at 5 to 10 mg twice daily.

Trimming shortened V by 3 bases and J by 4 bases, and 9 bases separated the two germline ends. Germline V gene lookup returns CDR1 SQVTM and CDR2 ANQGSEA. This CDR3 spans 12 amino acids. Investigators isolated RNA and reverse transcribed it into cDNA to act as the sequencing template. Here immunoSEQ multiplex PCR was the method, and the copy in TCRdb shows in-frame clones only, minus some. Seen here are roughly 200,000 clones, roughly three fifths observed once, and the top ten hold approximately 3.4%. Treatment: oral pan-JAK inhibitor, 5-10 mg twice daily. The origin of this receptor is a human donor with alopecia areata. The sample here was CD4+ T cells sorted from blood, taken at week 4, from a patient treated with tofacitinib. The chain uses TRBV29-1 and TRBJ1-1, with D hard to call. The CDR3 reads CSVEGRGTEAFF. In DNA form, the CDR3 reads TGCAGCGTTGAGGGGAGAGGCACTGAAGCTTTCTTT. Supplemented by reference TRBV29-1 and TRBJ1-1, the full variable domain reads SAVISQKPSRDICQRGTSLTIQCQVDSQVTMMFWYRQQPGQSLTLIATANQGSEATYESGFVIDKFPISRPNLTFSTLTVSNMSPEDSSIYLCSVEGRGTEAFFGQGTRLTVV.